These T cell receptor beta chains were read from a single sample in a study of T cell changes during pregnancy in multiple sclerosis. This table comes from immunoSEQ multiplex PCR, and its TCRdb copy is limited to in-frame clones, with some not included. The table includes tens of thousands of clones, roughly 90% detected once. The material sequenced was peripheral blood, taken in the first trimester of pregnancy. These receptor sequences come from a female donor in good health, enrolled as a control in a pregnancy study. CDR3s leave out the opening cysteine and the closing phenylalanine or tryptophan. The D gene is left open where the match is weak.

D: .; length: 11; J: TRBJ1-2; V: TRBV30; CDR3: AFHRVRGYGYT
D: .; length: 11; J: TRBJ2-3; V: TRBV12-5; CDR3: ASGLVRGDTQY
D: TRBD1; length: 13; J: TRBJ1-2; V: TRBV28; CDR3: ASNIKRDRGYGYT
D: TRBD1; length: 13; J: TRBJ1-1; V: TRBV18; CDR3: ASSLGQGASTEAF
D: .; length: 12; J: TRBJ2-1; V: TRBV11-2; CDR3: ASSLGPARNEQF
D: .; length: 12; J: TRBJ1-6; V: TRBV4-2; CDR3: ASSPGTHNSPLH
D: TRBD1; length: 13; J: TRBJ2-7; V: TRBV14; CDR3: ASSHRDRDAYEQY
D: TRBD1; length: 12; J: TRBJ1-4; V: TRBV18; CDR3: ASSPGTGDEKLF
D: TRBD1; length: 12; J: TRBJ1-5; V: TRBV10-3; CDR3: AISDGTGGQPQH
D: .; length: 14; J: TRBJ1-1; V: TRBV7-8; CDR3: ASSLIGGNMNTEAF
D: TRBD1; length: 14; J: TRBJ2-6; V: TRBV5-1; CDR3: ASGPGTGTGANVLT
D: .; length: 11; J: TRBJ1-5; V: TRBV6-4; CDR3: ASSDSINQPQH
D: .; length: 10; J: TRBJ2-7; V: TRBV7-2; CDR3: ASSLNGVEQY
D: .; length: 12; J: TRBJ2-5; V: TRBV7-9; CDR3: ASSSDLKQETQY
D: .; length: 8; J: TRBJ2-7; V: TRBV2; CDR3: ASAGGEQY
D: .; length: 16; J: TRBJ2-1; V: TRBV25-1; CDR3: ASSDLDRASGGPNEQF
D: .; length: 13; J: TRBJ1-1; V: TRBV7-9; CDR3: ASSSSGGMNTEAF
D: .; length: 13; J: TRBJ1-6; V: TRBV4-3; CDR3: ASSQDEGLDSPLH
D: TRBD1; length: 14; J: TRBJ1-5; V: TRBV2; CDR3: ASSRTGFGGNQPQH
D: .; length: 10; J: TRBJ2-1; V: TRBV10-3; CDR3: AISQTHNEGF
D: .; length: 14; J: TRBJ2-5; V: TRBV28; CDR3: ASSLSRETAEETQY
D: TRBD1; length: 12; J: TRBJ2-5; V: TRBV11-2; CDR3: ASSPWDREETQY
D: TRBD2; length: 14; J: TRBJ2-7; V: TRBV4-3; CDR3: ASSQGPLAGDREQY
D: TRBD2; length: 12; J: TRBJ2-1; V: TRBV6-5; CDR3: ASSLSGSYNEQF
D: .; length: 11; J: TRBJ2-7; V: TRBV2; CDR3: ASRGGARYEQY
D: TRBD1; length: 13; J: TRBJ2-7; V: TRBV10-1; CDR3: ASSALADRVYEQY
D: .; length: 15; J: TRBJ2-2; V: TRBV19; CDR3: ASTSEARVGNTGELF
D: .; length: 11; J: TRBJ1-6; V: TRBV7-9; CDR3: ASSDNVGSPLH
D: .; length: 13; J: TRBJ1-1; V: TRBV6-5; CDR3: ASSYSKPGGLEAF